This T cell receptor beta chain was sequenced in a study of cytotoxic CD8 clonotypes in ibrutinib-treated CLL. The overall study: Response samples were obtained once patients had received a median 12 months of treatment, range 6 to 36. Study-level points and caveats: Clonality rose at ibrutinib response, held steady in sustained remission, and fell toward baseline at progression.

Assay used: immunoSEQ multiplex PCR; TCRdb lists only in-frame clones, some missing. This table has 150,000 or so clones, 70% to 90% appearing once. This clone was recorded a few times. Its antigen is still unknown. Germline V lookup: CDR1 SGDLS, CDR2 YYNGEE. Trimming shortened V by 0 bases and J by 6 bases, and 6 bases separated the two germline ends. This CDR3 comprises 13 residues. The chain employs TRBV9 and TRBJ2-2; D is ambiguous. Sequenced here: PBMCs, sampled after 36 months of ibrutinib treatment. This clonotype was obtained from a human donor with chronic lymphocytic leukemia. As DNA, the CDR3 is TGTGCCAGCAGCGTAGCTATTGCCGGGGAGCTGTTTTTT. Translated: CASSVAIAGELFF.